The next 4 T cell receptor beta chains were all read from a single sample in a study of T cells after yellow fever vaccination. TCRdb passed the 5' RACE reads through MiXCR, listing each CDR3 protein once. The sample holds about 430,000 distinct CDR3 sequences, roughly a sixth seen once. Here the sequenced sample was PBMCs, taken before the yellow fever booster vaccination. These receptors were collected from a man aged 18-30 years who received the YFV17D yellow fever vaccine.

This CDR3 is CASSQGGQGAPTNEKLFF. CDR3 nucleotides: TGCGCCAGCAGCCAAGGGGGACAGGGGGCCCCAACTAATGAAAAACTGTTTTTT. V and J are TRBV4-1 and TRBJ1-4, with 12 bases that match TRBD1. Unmatched junction bases numbered 3, after V lost 1 base and J lost 0 bases. This CDR3 is 18 amino acids long. CDR1 is MGHRA, CDR2 YSYEKL, per germline.

This clonotype came up a few times. The chain couples TRBV29-1 to TRBJ2-3; 9 nucleotides match TRBD1. Germline values: CDR1 SQVTM, CDR2 ANQGSEA. V dropped 1 base and J dropped 4; count of bases not matched to a gene: 3. The CDR3 contains 14 residues. The CDR3 region has the DNA TGCAGCGTTGAAGGGACAGGGGTCCCAGATACGCAGTATTTT. Its translation: CSVEGTGVPDTQYF.

V usage is TRBV5-1 and J usage is TRBJ2-5, with D perhaps TRBD2 (5 bases). The germline V and J ends were trimmed by 1 base and 2 bases, with 9 bases remaining between them. Germline loops: CDR1 SGHRS, CDR2 YFSETQ. The CDR3 runs 14 residues. The CDR3 here is CASSLTLGQETQYF. The DNA of the CDR3 is TGCGCCAGCAGCTTGACACTAGGACAAGAGACCCAGTACTTC.

The chain is built from TRBV25-1 and TRBJ1-1; possibly TRBD1 for D (6 bases). Germline CDR1 reads MGHDK; CDR2 reads SYGVNS. Trimming took off 8 bases at V and 10 bases at J, with 14 bases between the two ends. The CDR3 covers 11 residues. CDR3 DNA sequence: TGTGCCAGCGGTCAACAGGGCGTAGCTTTCTTT. This encodes CASGQQGVAFF.